Listed below are T cell receptor beta chains from one sample, sequenced in a study of siplizumab effects on memory and regulatory T cells. Profiling relied on immunoSEQ multiplex PCR, and the TCRdb table lists in-frame clones only, not all of them. The table records more than 85,000 clones, approximately 90% of them present only once. The sample consisted of CD4+ T cells sorted from blood. These receptors were taken from a human donor in good health. Both conserved end residues are part of each CDR3. D genes are given only for firm matches. Some rows have no size entry. The others give once, few or many, or a class for an expanded clone.

d_gene | j_gene | abundance | v_gene | CDR3aa | CDR3nt
- | TRBJ1-1 | once | TRBV30 | CAWSVHEDTEAFF | TGTGCCTGGAGTGTACACGAGGACACTGAAGCTTTCTTT
TRBD1 | TRBJ2-7 | - | TRBV30 | CAWSVQGTYEQYF | TGTGCCTGGAGTGTACAGGGGACCTACGAGCAGTACTTC
- | TRBJ1-4 | - | TRBV5-1 | CASSLQTTDEKLFF | TGCGCCAGCAGCCTACAGACAACTGATGAAAAACTGTTTTTT
TRBD2 | TRBJ2-7 | - | TRBV19 | CASSIGTSGRPSGEQYF | TGTGCCAGTAGTATAGGAACTAGCGGGAGGCCCTCGGGGGAGCAGTACTTC
TRBD1 | TRBJ1-5 | - | TRBV18 | CASSPTGGTGVQPQHF | TGTGCCAGCTCACCGACAGGGGGCACGGGTGTTCAGCCCCAGCATTTT
- | TRBJ1-2 | - | TRBV9 | CASSGGPSAAYGYTF | TGTGCCAGCAGCGGTGGACCATCCGCTGCTTATGGCTACACCTTC
- | TRBJ2-3 | - | TRBV25-1 | CASSPAHYTDTQYF | TGTGCCAGCTCACCCGCACACTACACAGATACGCAGTATTTT
- | TRBJ1-5 | - | TRBV7-9 | CASSLTGQPQHF | TGTGCCAGCAGCTTGACTGGTCAGCCCCAGCATTTT
- | TRBJ2-7 | - | TRBV18 | CASSRGGVATNEQYF | TGTGCCAGCTCACGAGGGGGGGTTGCCACAAACGAGCAGTACTTC
- | TRBJ1-4 | - | TRBV4-1 | CASSSPGSSNEKLFF | TGCGCCAGCAGCTCTCCGGGGTCGTCTAATGAAAAACTGTTTTTT
- | TRBJ2-2 | - | TRBV11-2 | CASSSLRGAPGELFF | TGTGCCAGCAGCTCCCTCAGGGGCGCACCCGGGGAGCTGTTTTTT
- | TRBJ2-1 | - | TRBV7-3 | CASSLSPGTHYNEQFF | TGTGCCAGCAGCTTATCCCCCGGGACTCATTACAATGAGCAGTTCTTC
TRBD1 | TRBJ2-2 | - | TRBV2 | CASRRSTRDRDTGELFF | TGTGCCAGCAGAAGATCGACCCGGGACAGGGACACCGGGGAGCTGTTTTTT
TRBD1 | TRBJ2-5 | - | TRBV27 | CASSWDRRETQYF | TGTGCCAGCAGTTGGGACAGGAGGGAGACCCAGTACTTC
- | TRBJ2-3 | - | TRBV28 | CASSGHQQYF | TGTGCCAGCAGCGGACATCAGCAGTATTTT
- | TRBJ2-7 | - | TRBV30 | CAWSPPGPTVFF | TGTGCCTGGAGCCCACCCGGGCCCACTGTTTTTTTC
- | TRBJ2-6 | - | TRBV9 | CASSVTRSGANVLTF | TGTGCCAGCAGCGTAACCCGGTCTGGGGCCAACGTCCTGACTTTC
- | TRBJ2-1 | - | TRBV5-5 | CASSLAGYEQFF | TGTGCCAGCAGCTTGGCGGGGTATGAGCAGTTCTTC
- | TRBJ1-2 | - | TRBV30 | CAWSLWRDGYTF | TGTGCCTGGAGTCTCTGGAGGGATGGCTACACCTTC
- | TRBJ2-3 | - | TRBV30 | CAWRLGAVSTDTQYF | TGTGCCTGGAGGTTGGGGGCGGTGAGCACAGATACGCAGTATTTT
- | TRBJ2-7 | - | TRBV2 | CASQVFMDYEQYF | TGTGCCAGCCAGGTTTTTATGGACTACGAGCAGTACTTC
- | TRBJ1-1 | - | TRBV29-1 | CSVYRASTEAFF | TGCAGCGTTTACAGGGCCAGCACTGAAGCTTTCTTT
- | TRBJ1-4 | - | TRBV9 | CASSVDLGTGNEKLFF | TGTGCCAGCAGCGTAGATCTCGGAACAGGGAATGAAAAACTGTTTTTT
TRBD2 | TRBJ2-1 | - | TRBV27 | CASSLEGGRRVNEQFF | TGTGCCAGCAGTTTAGAGGGCGGGAGGAGGGTCAATGAGCAGTTCTTC
- | TRBJ2-7 | - | TRBV7-2 | CASSLEGGRRYF | TGTGCCAGCAGCTTAGAGGGGGGCCGACGGTACTTC
- | TRBJ1-1 | once | TRBV14 | CASAHGLNTEAFF | TGTGCCAGCGCCCACGGCTTGAACACTGAAGCTTTCTTT
TRBD1 | TRBJ1-2 | - | TRBV19 | CASSILGDREGYGYTF | TGTGCCAGTAGTATATTGGGGGACAGGGAGGGCTATGGCTACACCTTC
- | TRBJ2-7 | - | TRBV6-6 | CASTPGGLAYEQYF | TGTGCCAGCACCCCAGGGGGGTTGGCATACGAGCAGTACTTC
- | TRBJ1-5 | - | TRBV19 | CASSIGARQPQHF | TGTGCCAGTAGTATAGGGGCGAGGCAGCCCCAGCATTTT
- | TRBJ1-2 | few | TRBV6-5 | CASSYSGRSYGYTF | TGTGCCAGCAGTTACTCGGGCAGGTCCTATGGCTACACCTTC
- | TRBJ1-4 | - | TRBV30 | CAWSQKPGLGLEKLFF | TGTGCCTGGAGTCAAAAACCGGGACTCGGCCTTGAAAAACTGTTTTTT
TRBD2 | TRBJ2-1 | - | TRBV4-1 | CASSQDPAGFRNEQFF | TGCGCCAGCAGCCAAGATCCAGCGGGGTTTCGAAATGAGCAGTTCTTC
- | TRBJ2-1 | - | TRBV28 | CASTKRKNSYNEQFF | TGTGCCAGCACAAAGCGGAAAAACTCCTACAATGAGCAGTTCTTC
- | TRBJ2-5 | - | TRBV25-1 | CASTKVGTQYF | TGTGCCAGCACCAAAGTAGGGACCCAGTACTTC
- | TRBJ1-2 | - | TRBV29-1 | CSGLSKGPTYGYTF | TGCAGCGGACTCAGCAAGGGTCCGACCTATGGCTACACCTTC
- | TRBJ2-7 | - | TRBV2 | CASSVDGGYEQYF | TGTGCCAGCAGTGTGGACGGAGGCTACGAGCAGTACTTC
- | TRBJ2-7 | - | TRBV18 | CASSPAYEQYF | TGTGCCAGCTCACCTGCCTACGAGCAGTACTTC
TRBD2 | TRBJ2-1 | - | TRBV11-3 | CASSLVYQASGRTEQFF | TGTGCCAGCAGCTTAGTTTATCAAGCTAGCGGGAGGACTGAGCAGTTCTTC
- | TRBJ1-2 | - | TRBV28 | CASSSRGRGYTF | TGTGCCAGCAGTTCGAGGGGGAGAGGCTACACCTTC
- | TRBJ2-7 | few | TRBV10-1 | CASSESRGLHYEQYF | TGCGCCAGCAGTGAGTCGCGGGGCCTACACTACGAGCAGTACTTC
- | TRBJ2-2 | - | TRBV5-4 | CASSLVLSDTGELFF | TGTGCCAGCAGCTTGGTGCTGTCGGACACCGGGGAGCTGTTTTTT
TRBD1 | TRBJ1-5 | - | TRBV6-1 | CASQGGQGGQPQHF | TGTGCCAGCCAGGGGGGACAGGGTGGACAGCCCCAGCATTTT
- | TRBJ2-5 | - | TRBV18 | CASSQASQSGYGTQYF | TGTGCCAGCTCACAGGCTTCTCAGTCCGGGTACGGGACCCAGTACTTC
- | TRBJ1-1 | - | TRBV6-1 | CASRDRLEAFF | TGTGCCAGCAGAGACAGGCTAGAAGCTTTCTTT
- | TRBJ2-6 | - | TRBV29-1 | CSVVWGLAGANVLTF | TGCAGCGTTGTGTGGGGGCTGGCTGGGGCCAACGTCCTGACTTTC
- | TRBJ1-2 | - | TRBV28 | CASITNVGRVMMYGYTF | TGTGCCAGCATTACTAATGTGGGCAGGGTTATGATGTATGGCTACACCTTC
TRBD2 | TRBJ2-7 | - | TRBV6-1 | CASSEIRLAGGPRYEQYF | TGTGCCAGCAGTGAAATTCGGCTAGCGGGAGGGCCCCGCTACGAGCAGTACTTC
- | TRBJ2-1 | - | TRBV2 | CASSNERRGYNEQFF | TGTGCCAGCAGTAATGAGAGGCGGGGTTACAATGAGCAGTTCTTC
- | TRBJ1-1 | - | TRBV19 | CASSFLTGEAFF | TGTGCCAGTAGTTTCTTAACAGGTGAAGCTTTCTTT
- | TRBJ1-4 | once | TRBV27 | CASSPSRTFNEKLFF | TGTGCCAGCAGCCCCTCCCGGACATTTAATGAAAAACTGTTTTTT
TRBD1 | TRBJ2-7 | - | TRBV6-1 | CASSPGQPYEQYF | TGTGCCAGCAGTCCGGGACAGCCTTACGAGCAGTACTTC
- | TRBJ1-5 | - | TRBV19 | CASRGGHAAKQPQHF | TGTGCCAGTAGGGGGGGACACGCCGCAAAACAGCCCCAGCATTTT
TRBD1 | TRBJ1-2 | - | TRBV5-1 | CASSWGQGRMYGYTF | TGCGCCAGCAGCTGGGGACAGGGGAGGATGTATGGCTACACCTTC
- | TRBJ2-7 | - | TRBV18 | CASSQGLWSSYEQYF | TGTGCCAGCTCACAAGGACTGTGGAGCTCCTACGAGCAGTACTTC
- | TRBJ1-1 | - | TRBV11-2 | CASSHRTSQNTEAFF | TGTGCCAGCAGCCACAGGACAAGCCAGAACACTGAAGCTTTCTTT
- | TRBJ2-7 | - | TRBV25-1 | CASRSIRDPPGEQYF | TGTGCCAGCAGATCAATCCGGGATCCCCCAGGCGAGCAGTACTTC